Listed below are T cell receptor beta chains from one sample, sequenced in a study of technical replicates of blood from a few donors. The protocol was immunoSEQ multiplex PCR, while the TCRdb copy is restricted to in-frame clones and leaves out a portion. Among some 80,000 clones listed, less than 95% were seen once. The sequenced sample was T cells isolated from PBMCs. These receptors originate from a human donor in good health. Each CDR3 is given with its conserved first and last residue. The order of the fields is D gene, J gene, clone size, V gene, CDR3 DNA, CDR3 protein. The D gene is left open where the match is weak. Rows may omit the clone size; those that give it use once, few, many or a size class.

>TRBD1|TRBJ2-7|-|TRBV19
TGTGCCAGTAGTAGGACCCGGGGACAGGCCTACGAGCAGTACTTC
CASSRTRGQAYEQYF
>TRBD2|TRBJ2-1|-|TRBV5-1
TGCGCCAGCAGCCCTTACGAAGTAGCGGGGGGCTCCTACAATGAGCAGTTCTTC
CASSPYEVAGGSYNEQFF
>-|TRBJ2-7|-|TRBV6-5
TGTGCCAGCAGCGGGGGACTTGAGAACTACGAGCAGTACTTC
CASSGGLENYEQYF
>TRBD2|TRBJ2-3|once|TRBV2
TGTGCCAGCACTGAGACTAGCGGGAACACAGATACGCAGTATTTT
CASTETSGNTDTQYF
>-|TRBJ2-7|once|TRBV5-1
TGCGCCAGCAGCGAGCGGAGCTCCTACGAGCAGTACTTC
CASSERSSYEQYF
>TRBD2|TRBJ2-7|-|TRBV11-3
TGTGCCAGCAGCCCGATCATAGCGGGAGTTTCCGAGCAGTACTTC
CASSPIIAGVSEQYF
>TRBD2|TRBJ2-7|-|TRBV13
TGTGCCAGCAGCCCCGGCGGTAGCGGGACCTACGAGCAGTACTTC
CASSPGGSGTYEQYF
>-|TRBJ2-5|once|TRBV7-3
TGTGCCAGCAGCTTAACGGGAAGGCGGGATCAAGAGACCCAGTACTTC
CASSLTGRRDQETQYF
>TRBD2|TRBJ2-3|-|TRBV5-1
TGCGCCAGCACCCTAGCGGGCACAGATACGCAGTATTTT
CASTLAGTDTQYF
>-|TRBJ2-1|-|TRBV11-2
TGTGCCAGCAGCTTCAGGGGATCAGGGCTCAACAATGAGCAGTTCTTC
CASSFRGSGLNNEQFF
>TRBD2|TRBJ2-2|-|TRBV5-1
TGCGCCAGCAGCCGACTAGCGGGAGACGCCGGGGAGCTGTTTTTT
CASSRLAGDAGELFF
>-|TRBJ2-5|-|TRBV7-2
TGTGCCAGCAGCCATAGACAGATCGTAGGGGAGACCCAGTACTTC
CASSHRQIVGETQYF
>-|TRBJ1-4|-|TRBV25-1
TGTGCCAGCAGTGAATTATATTGGCCGACTAATGAAAAACTGTTTTTT
CASSELYWPTNEKLFF